A single sample is the source of the 11 T cell receptor beta chains below, sequenced in a study of early T cells in non-severe SARS-CoV-2 infection. TCRdb called the 5' RACE reads again in MiXCR, with one record for every CDR3 protein. The sample comprises about 33,000 distinct CDR3 sequences, around 5% of which are singletons, and over 12% rests with the top ten. The sample comprised whole blood. The receptors derive from an adult who was a healthcare worker with PCR-confirmed SARS-CoV-2 infection or an uninfected control (not recorded which).

There are a few counts of this clonotype. This chain links TRBV29-1 with TRBJ2-5; D ambiguous. The CDR3 has 13 residues. Between the trimmed V and J ends, which lost 4 bases and 4 bases, there was a span of 13 bases. Germline loops: CDR1 SQVTM, CDR2 ANQGSEA. The CDR3 DNA follows: TGCAGCGTTGGATCTAGTATGGGAGAGACCCAGTACTTC. Its translation: CSVGSSMGETQYF.

The gene calls are TRBV12-3 or TRBV12-4 and TRBJ2-7; 9 bases are a match to TRBD1. V was pared by 6 bases and J by 5 bases, with 5 bases of the junction left unmatched. The CDR3 has 13 amino acids. CDR3 nucleotides: TGTGCCAGCAGCTGGACAGGGGAAGACGAGCAGTACTTC. Translation gives CASSWTGEDEQYF.

The table lists this clonotype with a few counts. J is TRBJ1-1 and V is TRBV5-1, with a possible D match to TRBD1 (6 bases). Germline V CDR1 and CDR2: SGHRS, YFSETQ. This CDR3 is 15 amino acids long. V gave up 5 bases and J gave up 4 bases, with 18 bases separating them. The CDR3 DNA reads TGCGCCAGCAGTTCGAAACTCAGGGGATTCACTGAAGCTTTCTTT. It specifies CASSSKLRGFTEAFF.

This clonotype occurred many times. This chain connects TRBV7-8 to TRBJ1-5; no firm D call. This CDR3 has 13 residues. With 1 base removed from V and 7 bases from J, the gap between germline ends came to 8 bases. The germline V gene encodes CDR1 SGHVS and CDR2 FQNEAQ. CDR3 coding DNA: TGTGCCAGCAGCTTAGTGGAAGGACAGCCCCAGCATTTT. It translates to CASSLVEGQPQHF.

This clonotype was detected ten times or more. This sequence joins TRBV3-1 and TRBJ2-2; D not resolved. Germline V gene lookup returns CDR1 LGHDT and CDR2 YNNKEL (reference sequence). V lost 4 bases, J lost 2 bases, and 2 bases lay in between. The CDR3 is 12 residues long. CDR3: CASSLNTGELFF. The CDR3 DNA reads as TGTGCCAGCAGCCTAAACACCGGGGAGCTGTTTTTT.

A few counts support this clonotype. The gene calls are TRBV15 and TRBJ1-1; no clear D. This CDR3 spans 16 amino acids. The V end was cut by 0 bases, the J end by 0 bases, with 11 bases between. From germline, CDR1 is LNHNV and CDR2 YYDKDF (reference sequence). The CDR3 loop is CATSREQVTVNTEAFF. Written as DNA, the CDR3 is TGTGCCACCAGCAGAGAGCAGGTAACCGTGAACACTGAAGCTTTCTTT.

This clonotype was counted many times. The genes are TRBV7-2 and TRBJ2-2; 7 bases fit TRBD1. The CDR3 has 15 residues. CDR1 SGHTA and CDR2 FQGNSA come from the germline V gene. V lost 1 base and J lost 5; bases outside the gene matches: 4. CDR3 nucleotides: TGTGCCAGCAGCTTAGACAGGGGCAGGACCGGGGAGCTGTTTTTT. This sequence encodes CASSLDRGRTGELFF.

This clonotype showed up many times. The CDR3 bases are TGCAGCGTTGAGGTTGGAAACACCATATATTTT. Protein: CSVEVGNTIYF. The V gene is TRBV29-1, the J gene TRBJ1-3, with no clear D. V was trimmed by 3 bases and J by 3 bases, leaving 3 bases between them. The CDR3 is 11 residues long. Germline V gene sequence: CDR1 SQVTM, CDR2 ANQGSEA.

The V call is TRBV6-2 or TRBV6-3, the J call TRBJ2-5; D is undetermined. The CDR3 spans 13 residues. Germline V lookup: CDR1 MNHEY, CDR2 SVGEGT. V lost 8 bases, J lost 1 base, and 11 bases lay in between. CDR3 nucleotides: TGTGCCAGCGTAAGGGATGGCCAAGAGACCCAGTACTTC. Amino acids: CASVRDGQETQYF.

This clonotype was found a few times. The gene calls are TRBV20-1 and TRBJ2-3; D may be TRBD1 (5 bases). Trimming removed 1 base at V and 0 bases at J, with 14 bases between. The CDR3 sequence is 16 residues long. The germline V gene encodes CDR1 DFQATT and CDR2 SNEGSKA (reference sequence). This CDR3 is CSARAATVASTDTQYF. CDR3 coding DNA: TGCAGTGCTAGAGCCGCGACAGTAGCTAGCACAGATACGCAGTATTTT.

V is TRBV7-2 and J is TRBJ2-5; the match to TRBD2 covers 13 bases. Germline V gives CDR1 SGHTA, CDR2 FQGNSA. With V trimmed by 5 bases and J by 3 bases, 3 bases remained unmatched. This CDR3 is built from 15 residues. Written as DNA, the CDR3 is TGTGCCAGCAGCCGAGGACTAGCGGGGGAAGAGACCCAGTACTTC. This translates into CASSRGLAGEETQYF.